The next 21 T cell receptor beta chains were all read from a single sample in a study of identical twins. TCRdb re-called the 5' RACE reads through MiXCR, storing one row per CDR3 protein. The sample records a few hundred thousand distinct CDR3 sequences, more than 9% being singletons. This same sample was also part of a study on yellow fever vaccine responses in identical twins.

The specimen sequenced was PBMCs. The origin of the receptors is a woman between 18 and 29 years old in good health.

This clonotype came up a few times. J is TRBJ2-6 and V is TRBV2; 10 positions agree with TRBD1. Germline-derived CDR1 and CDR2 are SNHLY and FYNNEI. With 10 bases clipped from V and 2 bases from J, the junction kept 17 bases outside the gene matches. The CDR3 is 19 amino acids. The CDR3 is CAIPHPEGQGTPGANVLTF. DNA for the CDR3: TGTGCCATTCCGCATCCAGAGGGACAGGGGACCCCTGGGGCCAACGTCCTGACTTTC.

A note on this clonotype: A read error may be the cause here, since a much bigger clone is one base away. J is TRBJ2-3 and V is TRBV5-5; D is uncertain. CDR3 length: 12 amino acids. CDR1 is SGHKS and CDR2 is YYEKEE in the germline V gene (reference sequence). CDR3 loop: CAISPGIDTQYF. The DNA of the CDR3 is TGTGCCATCAGCCCTGGGATCGATACGCAGTATTTT.

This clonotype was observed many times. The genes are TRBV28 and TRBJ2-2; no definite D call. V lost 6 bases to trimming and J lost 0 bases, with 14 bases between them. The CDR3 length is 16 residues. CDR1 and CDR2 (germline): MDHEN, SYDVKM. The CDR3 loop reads CASSSWTNSNTGELFF. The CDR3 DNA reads TGTGCCAGCAGCTCTTGGACCAACTCGAACACCGGGGAGCTGTTTTTT.

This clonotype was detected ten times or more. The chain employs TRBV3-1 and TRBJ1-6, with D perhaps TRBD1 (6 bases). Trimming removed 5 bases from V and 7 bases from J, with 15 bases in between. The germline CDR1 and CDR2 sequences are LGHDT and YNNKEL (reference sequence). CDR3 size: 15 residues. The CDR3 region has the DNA TGTGCCAGCAGCTTGACCGGGCAGGGGAATTCACCCCTCCACTTT. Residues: CASSLTGQGNSPLHF. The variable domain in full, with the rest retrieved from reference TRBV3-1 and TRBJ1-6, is DTAVSQTPKYLVTQMGNDKSIKCEQNLGHDTMYWYKQDSKKFLKIMFSYNNKELIINETVPNRFSPKSPDKAHLNLHINSLELGDSAVYFCASSLTGQGNSPLHFGNGTRLTVT.

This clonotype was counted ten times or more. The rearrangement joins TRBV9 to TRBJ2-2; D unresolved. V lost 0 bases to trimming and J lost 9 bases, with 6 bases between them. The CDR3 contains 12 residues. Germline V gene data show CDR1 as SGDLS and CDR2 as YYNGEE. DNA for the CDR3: TGTGCCAGCAGCGTAGATAATAGGGAGCTGTTTTTT. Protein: CASSVDNRELFF. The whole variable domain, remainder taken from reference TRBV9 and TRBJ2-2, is DSGVTQTPKHLITATGQRVTLRCSPRSGDLSVYWYQQSLDQGLQFLIQYYNGEERAKGNILERFSAQQFPDLHSELNLSSLELGDSALYFCASSVDNRELFFGEGSRLTVL.

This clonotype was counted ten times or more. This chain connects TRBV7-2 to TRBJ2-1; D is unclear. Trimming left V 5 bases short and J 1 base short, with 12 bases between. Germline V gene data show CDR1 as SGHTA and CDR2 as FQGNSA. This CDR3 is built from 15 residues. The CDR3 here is CASSTVSDSYNEQFF. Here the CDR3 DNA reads TGTGCCAGCAGCACTGTCAGCGATTCCTACAATGAGCAGTTCTTC.

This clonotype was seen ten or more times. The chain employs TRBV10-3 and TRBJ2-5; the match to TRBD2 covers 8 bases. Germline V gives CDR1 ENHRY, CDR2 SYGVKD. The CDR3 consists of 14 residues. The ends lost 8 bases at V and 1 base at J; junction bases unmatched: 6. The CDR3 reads CAIGRLATQETQYF. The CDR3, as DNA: TGTGCCATCGGACGACTAGCGACCCAAGAGACCCAGTACTTC.

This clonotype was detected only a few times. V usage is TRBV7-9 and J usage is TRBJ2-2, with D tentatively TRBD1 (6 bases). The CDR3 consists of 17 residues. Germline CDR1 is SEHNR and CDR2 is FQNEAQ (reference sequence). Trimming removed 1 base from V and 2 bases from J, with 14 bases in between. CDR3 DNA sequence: TGTGCCAGCAGCTTAGGACCCCGGGACATCAACACCGGGGAGCTGTTTTTT. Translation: CASSLGPRDINTGELFF.

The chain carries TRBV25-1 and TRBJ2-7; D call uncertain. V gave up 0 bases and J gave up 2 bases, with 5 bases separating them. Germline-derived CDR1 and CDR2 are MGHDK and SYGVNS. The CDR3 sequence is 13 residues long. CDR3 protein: CASSEYSAYEQYF. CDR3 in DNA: TGTGCCAGCAGTGAATACTCAGCCTACGAGCAGTACTTC.

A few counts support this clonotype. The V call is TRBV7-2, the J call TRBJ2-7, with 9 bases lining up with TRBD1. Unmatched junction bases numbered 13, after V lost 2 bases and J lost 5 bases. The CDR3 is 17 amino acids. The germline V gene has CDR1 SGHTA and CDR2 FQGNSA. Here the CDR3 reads CASSLRKQGAEGNEQYF. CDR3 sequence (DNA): TGTGCCAGCAGCTTACGGAAACAGGGGGCAGAAGGAAACGAGCAGTACTTC. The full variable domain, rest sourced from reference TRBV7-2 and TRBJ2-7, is GAGVSQSPSNKVTEKGKDVELRCDPISGHTALYWYRQSLGQGLEFLIYFQGNSAPDKSGLPSDRFSAERTGGSVSTLTIQRTQQEDSAVYLCASSLRKQGAEGNEQYFGPGTRLTVT.

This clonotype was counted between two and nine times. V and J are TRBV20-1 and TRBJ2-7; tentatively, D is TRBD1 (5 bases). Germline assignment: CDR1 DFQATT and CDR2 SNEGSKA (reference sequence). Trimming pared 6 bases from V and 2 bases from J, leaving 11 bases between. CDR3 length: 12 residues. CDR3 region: CSAPQGTYEQYF. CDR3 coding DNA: TGCAGTGCCCCTCAGGGTACCTACGAGCAGTACTTC.

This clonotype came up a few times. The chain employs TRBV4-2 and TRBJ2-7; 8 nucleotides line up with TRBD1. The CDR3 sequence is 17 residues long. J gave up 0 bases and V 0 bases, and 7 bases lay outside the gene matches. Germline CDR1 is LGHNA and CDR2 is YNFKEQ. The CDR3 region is CASSQERGQVNSYEQYF. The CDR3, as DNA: TGTGCCAGCAGCCAAGAACGGGGACAGGTAAACTCCTACGAGCAGTACTTC.

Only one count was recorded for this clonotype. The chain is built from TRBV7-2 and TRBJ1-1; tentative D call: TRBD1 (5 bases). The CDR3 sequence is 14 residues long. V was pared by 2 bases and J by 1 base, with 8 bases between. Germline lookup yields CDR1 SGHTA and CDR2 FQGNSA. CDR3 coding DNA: TGTGCCAGCAGCTTAATGCAGGGGAACACTGAAGCTTTCTTT. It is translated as CASSLMQGNTEAFF.

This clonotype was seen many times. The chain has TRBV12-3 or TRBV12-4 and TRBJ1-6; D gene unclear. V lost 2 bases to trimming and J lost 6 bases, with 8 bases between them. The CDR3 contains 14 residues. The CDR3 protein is CASSLTESNSPLHF. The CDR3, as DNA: TGTGCCAGCAGTTTAACTGAGAGTAATTCACCCCTCCACTTT.

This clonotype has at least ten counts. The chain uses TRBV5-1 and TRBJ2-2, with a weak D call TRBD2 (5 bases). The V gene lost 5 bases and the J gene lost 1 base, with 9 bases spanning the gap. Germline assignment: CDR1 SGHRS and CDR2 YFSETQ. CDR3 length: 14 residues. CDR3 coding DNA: TGCGCCAGCAGGGTCGGGGTGAACACCGGGGAGCTGTTTTTT. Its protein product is CASRVGVNTGELFF.

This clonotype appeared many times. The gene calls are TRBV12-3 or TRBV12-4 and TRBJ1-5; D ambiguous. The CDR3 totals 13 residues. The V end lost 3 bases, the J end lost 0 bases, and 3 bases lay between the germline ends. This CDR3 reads CASSFLSNQPQHF. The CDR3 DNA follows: TGTGCCAGCAGTTTTCTTAGCAATCAGCCCCAGCATTTT.

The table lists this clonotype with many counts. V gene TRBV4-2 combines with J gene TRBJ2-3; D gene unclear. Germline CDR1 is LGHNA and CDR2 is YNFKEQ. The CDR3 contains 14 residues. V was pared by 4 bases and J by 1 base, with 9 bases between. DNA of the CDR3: TGTGCCAGCAGCCCGGCTCAGGGCACAGATACGCAGTATTTT. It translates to CASSPAQGTDTQYF.

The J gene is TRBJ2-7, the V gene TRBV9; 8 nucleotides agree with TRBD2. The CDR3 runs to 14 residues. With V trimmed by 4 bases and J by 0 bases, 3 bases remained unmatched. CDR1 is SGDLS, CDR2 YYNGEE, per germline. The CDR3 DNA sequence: TGTGCCAGCAGCAAGACTAGCGACTCCTACGAGCAGTACTTC. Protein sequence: CASSKTSDSYEQYF.

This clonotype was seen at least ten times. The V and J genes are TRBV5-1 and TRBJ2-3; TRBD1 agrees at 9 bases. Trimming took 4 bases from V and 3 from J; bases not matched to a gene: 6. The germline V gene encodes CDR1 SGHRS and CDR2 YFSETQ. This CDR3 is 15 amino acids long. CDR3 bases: TGCGCCAGCAGCACCGGACAGGGGATAACAGATACGCAGTATTTT. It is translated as CASSTGQGITDTQYF.

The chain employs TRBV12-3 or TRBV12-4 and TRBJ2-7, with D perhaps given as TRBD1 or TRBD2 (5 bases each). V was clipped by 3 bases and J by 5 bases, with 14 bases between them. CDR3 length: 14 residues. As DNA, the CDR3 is TGTGCCAGCAGTTTTATCGAGGGGCCCAACGAGCAGTACTTC. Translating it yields CASSFIEGPNEQYF.

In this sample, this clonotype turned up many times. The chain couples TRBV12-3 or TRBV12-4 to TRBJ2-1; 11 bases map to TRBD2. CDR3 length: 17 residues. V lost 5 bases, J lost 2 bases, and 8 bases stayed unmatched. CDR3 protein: CASSPSGLAATYNEQFF. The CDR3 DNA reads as TGTGCCAGCAGTCCCTCGGGACTAGCGGCTACCTACAATGAGCAGTTCTTC.